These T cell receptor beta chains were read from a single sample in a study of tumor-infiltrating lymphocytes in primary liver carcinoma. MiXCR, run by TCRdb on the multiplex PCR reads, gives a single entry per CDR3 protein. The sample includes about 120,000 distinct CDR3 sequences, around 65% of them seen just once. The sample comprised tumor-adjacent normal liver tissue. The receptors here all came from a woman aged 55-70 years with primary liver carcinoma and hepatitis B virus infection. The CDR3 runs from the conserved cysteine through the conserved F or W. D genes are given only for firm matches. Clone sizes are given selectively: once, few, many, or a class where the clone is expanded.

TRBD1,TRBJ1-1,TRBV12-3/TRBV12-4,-,TGTGCCAGCGTCCAGGGGGCGGCGTTAGCTGAAGCTTTCTTT,CASVQGAALAEAFF
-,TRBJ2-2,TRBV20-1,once,TGCAGTGCTCCCGAAGGGGGAAACACCGGGGAGCTGTTTTTT,CSAPEGGNTGELFF
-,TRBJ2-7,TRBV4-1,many,TGCGCCAGCAGCCAAGATCCCCCAGGGCTCTACGAGCAGTACTTC,CASSQDPPGLYEQYF
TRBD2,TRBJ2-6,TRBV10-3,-,TGCGCCATCAGCCCTAGGGCCCAGACTAGCGGGAGTGCTATTGGGGCCAACGTCCTGACTTTC,CAISPRAQTSGSAIGANVLTF
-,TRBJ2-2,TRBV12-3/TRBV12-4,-,TGTGCCAGCAGTTACCCCAAAGGTGGAGGGGGCACCGGGGAGCTGTTTTTT,CASSYPKGGGGTGELFF
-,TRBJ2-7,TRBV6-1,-,TGTGCCAGTAGTGCCGACAGGTACTACGAGCAGTACTTC,CASSADRYYEQYF
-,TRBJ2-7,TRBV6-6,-,TGTGCCAGCACCGGCAGGGCTGGGAACCCCTACAAGCAGTACTTC,CASTGRAGNPYKQYF
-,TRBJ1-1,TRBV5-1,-,TGCGCCAGGAGCCCTCAGGGTGTGTGGACTGAAGCTTTCTTT,CARSPQGVWTEAFF
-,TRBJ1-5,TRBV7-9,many,TGTGCCAGCAGCAGATCCGGGACGGCGAATCAGCCCCAGCATTTT,CASSRSGTANQPQHF
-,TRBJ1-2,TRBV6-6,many,TGTGCCAGCAGCCCCGGGGGGGCGCGGGGCTACACCTTC,CASSPGGARGYTF
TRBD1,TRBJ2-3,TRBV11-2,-,TGTGTCAGCGGCTTAGACGCAGGGGGAGATACGCAGTATTTT,CVSGLDAGGDTQYF
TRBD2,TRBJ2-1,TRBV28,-,TGTGCCAGCAGAAAGATACTAAAGCGGGAGCTTCGTAGCTCCTACAATGAGCAGTTCTTC,CASRKILKRELRSSYNEQFF